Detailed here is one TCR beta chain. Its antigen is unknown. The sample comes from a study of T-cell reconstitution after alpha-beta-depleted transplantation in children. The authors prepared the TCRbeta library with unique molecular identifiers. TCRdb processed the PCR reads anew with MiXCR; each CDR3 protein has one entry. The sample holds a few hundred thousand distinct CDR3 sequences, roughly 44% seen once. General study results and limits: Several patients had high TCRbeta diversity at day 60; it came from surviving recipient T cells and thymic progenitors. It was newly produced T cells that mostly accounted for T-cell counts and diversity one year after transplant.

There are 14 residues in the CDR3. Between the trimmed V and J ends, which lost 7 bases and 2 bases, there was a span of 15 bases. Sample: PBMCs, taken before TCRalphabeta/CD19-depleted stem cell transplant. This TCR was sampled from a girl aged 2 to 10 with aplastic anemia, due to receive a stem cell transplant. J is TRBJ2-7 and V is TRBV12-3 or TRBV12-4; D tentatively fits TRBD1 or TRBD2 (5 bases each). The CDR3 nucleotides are TGTGCCAGCACAACTGGGACGGGAACCTACGAGCAGTACTTC. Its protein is CASTTGTGTYEQYF.